Given below is one T cell receptor beta chain in context. This entry belongs to a study of blood T cell repertoires in COVID-19. The wider study: The study drew acute and convalescent COVID-19 samples from the United States, Italy and Spain. PBMCs, B-cell-depleted T cells, or T cells were the source of the cDNA or gDNA that made up the material.

Original processing notes: Amplification from reference gene primers served as the basis for estimated nucleated cell counts. The method was immunoSEQ multiplex PCR; TCRdb's version includes in-frame clones alone and lacks a portion of them. That table furnishes V, J and clone size, whereas the DNA furnished D and trimming. The sample lists hundreds of thousands of clones; approximately 91% were seen once. In germline, CDR1 is SNHLY, CDR2 FYNNEI. The V and J ends lost 1 base and 7 bases respectively, with 26 bases between them. The CDR3 covers 20 residues. The specimen was peripheral blood. The receptor was derived from a woman aged 25 to 39 with acute or convalescent COVID-19. V is TRBV2 and J is TRBJ1-6; D unresolved. The CDR3 here is CASSEVPMEERPKPNSPLHF. The CDR3 DNA follows: TGTGCCAGCAGTGAAGTCCCGATGGAGGAAAGGCCCAAACCCAATTCACCCCTCCACTTT.